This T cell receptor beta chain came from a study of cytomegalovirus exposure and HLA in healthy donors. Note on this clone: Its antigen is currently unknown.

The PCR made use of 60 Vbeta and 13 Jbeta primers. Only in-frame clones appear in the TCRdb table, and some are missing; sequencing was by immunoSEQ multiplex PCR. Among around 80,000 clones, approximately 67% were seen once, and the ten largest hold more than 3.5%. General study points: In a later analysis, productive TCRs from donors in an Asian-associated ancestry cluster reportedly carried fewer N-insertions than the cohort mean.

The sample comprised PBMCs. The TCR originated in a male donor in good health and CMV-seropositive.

In DNA, the CDR3 is TGCGCCAGCAGCCAATCGTTAGCTTCCTACGAGCAGTACTTC. Amino acids: CASSQSLASYEQYF. The chain has TRBV4-1 and TRBJ2-7; D gene unclear. Trimming left V 2 bases short and J 1 base short, with 9 bases between. Germline CDR1 and CDR2: MGHRA and YSYEKL. CDR3 size: 14 residues.